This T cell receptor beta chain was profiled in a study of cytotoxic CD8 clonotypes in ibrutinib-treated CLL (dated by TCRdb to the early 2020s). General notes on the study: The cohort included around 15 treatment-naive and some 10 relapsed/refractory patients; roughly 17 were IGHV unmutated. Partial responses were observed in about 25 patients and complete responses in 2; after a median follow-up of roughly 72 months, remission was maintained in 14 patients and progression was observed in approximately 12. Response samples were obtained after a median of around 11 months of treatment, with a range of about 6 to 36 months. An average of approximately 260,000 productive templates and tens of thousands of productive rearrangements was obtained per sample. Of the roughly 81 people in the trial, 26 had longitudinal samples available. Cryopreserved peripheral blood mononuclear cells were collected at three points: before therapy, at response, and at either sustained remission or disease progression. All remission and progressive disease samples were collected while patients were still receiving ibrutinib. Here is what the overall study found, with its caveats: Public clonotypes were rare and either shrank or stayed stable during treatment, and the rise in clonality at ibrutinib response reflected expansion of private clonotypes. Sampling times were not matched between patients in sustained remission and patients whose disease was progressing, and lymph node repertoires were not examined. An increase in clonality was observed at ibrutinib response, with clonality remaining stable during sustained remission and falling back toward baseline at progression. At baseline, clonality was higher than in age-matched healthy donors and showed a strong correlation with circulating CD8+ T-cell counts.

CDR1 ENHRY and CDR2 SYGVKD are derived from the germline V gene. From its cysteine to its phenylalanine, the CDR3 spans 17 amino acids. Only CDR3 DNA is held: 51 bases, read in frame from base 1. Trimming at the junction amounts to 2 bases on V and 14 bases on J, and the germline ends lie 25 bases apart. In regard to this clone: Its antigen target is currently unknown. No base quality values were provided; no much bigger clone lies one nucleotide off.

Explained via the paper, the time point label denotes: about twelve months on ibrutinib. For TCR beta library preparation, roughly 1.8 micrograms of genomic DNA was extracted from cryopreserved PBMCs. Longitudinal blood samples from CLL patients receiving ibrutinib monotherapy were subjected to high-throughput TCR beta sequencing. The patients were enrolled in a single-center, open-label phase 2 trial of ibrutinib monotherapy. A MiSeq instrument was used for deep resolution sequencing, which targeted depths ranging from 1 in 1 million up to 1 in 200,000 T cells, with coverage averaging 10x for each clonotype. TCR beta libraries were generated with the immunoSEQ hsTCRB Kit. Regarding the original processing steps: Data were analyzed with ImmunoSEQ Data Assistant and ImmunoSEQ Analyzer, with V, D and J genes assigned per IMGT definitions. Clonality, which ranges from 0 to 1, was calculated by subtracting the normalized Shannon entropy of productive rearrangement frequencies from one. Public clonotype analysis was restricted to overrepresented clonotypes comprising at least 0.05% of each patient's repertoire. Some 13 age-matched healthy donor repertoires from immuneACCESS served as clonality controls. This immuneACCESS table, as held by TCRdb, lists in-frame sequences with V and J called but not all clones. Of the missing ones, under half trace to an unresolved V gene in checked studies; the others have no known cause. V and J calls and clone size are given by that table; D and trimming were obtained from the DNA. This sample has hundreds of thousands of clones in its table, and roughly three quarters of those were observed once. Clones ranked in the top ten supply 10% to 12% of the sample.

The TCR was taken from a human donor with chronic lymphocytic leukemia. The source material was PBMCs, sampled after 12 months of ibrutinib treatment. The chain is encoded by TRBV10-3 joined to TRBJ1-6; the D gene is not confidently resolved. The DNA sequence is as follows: TGTGCCATCAGTGAGCCCAATCGGGCAGATCCCGGTGGCACCCTCCACTTT. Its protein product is CAISEPNRADPGGTLHF.